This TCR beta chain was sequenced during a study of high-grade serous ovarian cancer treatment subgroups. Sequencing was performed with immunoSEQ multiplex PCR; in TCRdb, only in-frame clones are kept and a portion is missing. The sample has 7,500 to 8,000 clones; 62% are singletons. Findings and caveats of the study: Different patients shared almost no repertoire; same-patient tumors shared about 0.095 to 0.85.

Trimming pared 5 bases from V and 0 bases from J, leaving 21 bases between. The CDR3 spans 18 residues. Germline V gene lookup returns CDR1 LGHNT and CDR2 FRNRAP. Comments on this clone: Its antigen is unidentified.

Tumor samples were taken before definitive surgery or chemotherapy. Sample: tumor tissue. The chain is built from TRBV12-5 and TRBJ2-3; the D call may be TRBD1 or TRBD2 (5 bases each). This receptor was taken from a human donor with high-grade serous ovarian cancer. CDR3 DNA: TGTGCTAGTGGTCCCACTAGGGACGGAGCAATTAGCACAGATACGCAGTATTTT. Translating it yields CASGPTRDGAISTDTQYF.